This T cell receptor (beta chain) stems from a study of radiation and T cells in renal cell carcinoma. Study-level information: Nephrectomy followed 15 Gy stereotactic body radiation by 4 weeks.

As for time point: baseline pretreatment blood. Treatment here: 15 Gy SBRT to primary tumor, nephrectomy 4 weeks later. The patient's renal cell carcinoma had clear cell pathology. The method was immunoSEQ multiplex PCR; TCRdb's version includes in-frame clones alone and lacks a portion of them. This sample has about 140,000 clones; 70% to 90% occur once, and the top ten carry approximately 22%. Turning to this clone: What it binds is not known.

Germline V gene data show CDR1 as MGHDK and CDR2 as SYGVNS. The CDR3 is 14 residues long. V lost 7 bases to trimming and J lost 4 bases, with 15 bases between them. Findings and limits, study-wide: No pretreatment tumor biopsies were available for baseline clonotypes.

The gene calls are TRBV25-1 and TRBJ2-3, with D possibly TRBD2 on 6 matching bases. This TCR was recovered from a woman between 45 and 65 years old with renal cell carcinoma. The starting material was blood, obtained from a patient whose treatment included radiotherapy and nephrectomy. CDR3 loop: CASTKVGEADTQYF. CDR3 DNA: TGTGCCAGCACCAAGGTTGGGGAGGCAGATACGCAGTATTTT.